Listed below are T cell receptor beta chains from one sample, sequenced in a study of cytomegalovirus exposure and HLA in healthy donors. Measured with immunoSEQ multiplex PCR; TCRdb has only the in-frame clones, and not every one. The data hold some 130,000 clones, with 75% to 90% observed a single time. Sequencing was done on a sample of PBMCs. These receptors were obtained from a woman aged 18-30 years in good health and CMV-seronegative. Both conserved end residues are part of each CDR3. Each record gives: D gene, V gene, clone size, J gene, CDR3 DNA, CDR3 protein. D genes are given only for firm matches. Where a row states a size, it is once, few, many or the class of an expanded clone; other rows omit it.

D: TRBD1
V: TRBV5-1
size: NA
J: TRBJ1-3
DNA: TGCGCCAGCAGCCTTTATGAGACAGGGGGAGGAAACACCATATATTTT
CDR3: CASSLYETGGGNTIYF

D: TRBD1
V: TRBV19
size: NA
J: TRBJ2-3
DNA: TGTGCCAGTAGTGACAGGGCAGATACGCAGTATTTT
CDR3: CASSDRADTQYF

D: NA
V: TRBV5-4
size: NA
J: TRBJ2-7
DNA: TGTGCCAGCAGCTTGCTCCATGACAGAACCCTAGAGTACGAGCAGTACTTC
CDR3: CASSLLHDRTLEYEQYF

D: NA
V: TRBV11-3
size: NA
J: TRBJ1-1
DNA: TGTGCCAGCAGCTCACAGGGCACTGAAGCTTTCTTT
CDR3: CASSSQGTEAFF

D: NA
V: TRBV9
size: NA
J: TRBJ1-2
DNA: TGTGCCAGCAGCGCCGCCCCCCAGAACTATGGCTACACCTTC
CDR3: CASSAAPQNYGYTF

D: TRBD1
V: TRBV5-1
size: NA
J: TRBJ1-3
DNA: TGCGCCAGCAGTTTTACCTATGGACAGGGGAGTGGAAACACCATATATTTT
CDR3: CASSFTYGQGSGNTIYF

D: NA
V: TRBV10-1
size: NA
J: TRBJ1-2
DNA: TGCGCCAGCAGACACCGATTCACTACTAACTATGGCTACACCTTC
CDR3: CASRHRFTTNYGYTF

D: NA
V: TRBV9
size: few
J: TRBJ1-2
DNA: TGTGCCAGCAGCGACGAGGGTACTGGCTACACCTTC
CDR3: CASSDEGTGYTF

D: NA
V: TRBV5-4
size: NA
J: TRBJ1-6
DNA: TGTGCCAGCAGCTCCCTTGCTGCCGGGACACGGAATTCACCCCTCCACTTT
CDR3: CASSSLAAGTRNSPLHF

D: TRBD1
V: TRBV5-1
size: NA
J: TRBJ1-6
DNA: TGCGCCAGCAGCTTGGACGGCAGGGGGTTAAATTCACCCCTCCACTTT
CDR3: CASSLDGRGLNSPLHF

D: NA
V: TRBV20-1
size: NA
J: TRBJ1-1
DNA: TGCAGTGCTCCCATCGGGACTGAAGCTTTCTTT
CDR3: CSAPIGTEAFF

D: NA
V: TRBV4-1
size: NA
J: TRBJ1-2
DNA: TGCGCCAGCAGCCAAGATGTAGGGGGACCCTATGGCTACACCTTC
CDR3: CASSQDVGGPYGYTF

D: TRBD1
V: TRBV27
size: NA
J: TRBJ1-6
DNA: TGTGCCAGCAGACCGACCCAGGGGGCAAGGAATTCACCCCTCCACTTT
CDR3: CASRPTQGARNSPLHF

D: NA
V: TRBV5-6
size: NA
J: TRBJ1-1
DNA: TGTGCCAGCGGCCGGACAGCATATGAAGCTTTCTTT
CDR3: CASGRTAYEAFF

D: NA
V: TRBV6-5
size: NA
J: TRBJ1-6
DNA: TGTGCCAGCAGTTACTCAATTCAGGGTATGTCACCCCTCCACTTT
CDR3: CASSYSIQGMSPLHF

D: NA
V: TRBV10-3
size: few
J: TRBJ1-6
DNA: TGTGCCATCAGGGACACGAGCTCCTATAATTCACCCCTCCACTTT
CDR3: CAIRDTSSYNSPLHF

D: TRBD1
V: TRBV6-5
size: NA
J: TRBJ1-2
DNA: TGTGCCACCGTGGGACAGGGGGTCTATGGCTACACCTTC
CDR3: CATVGQGVYGYTF

D: TRBD2
V: TRBV10-1
size: NA
J: TRBJ2-1
DNA: TGCGCCAGCAGTGAGCGGGGGGGCGACAATGAGCAGTTCTTC
CDR3: CASSERGGDNEQFF

D: NA
V: TRBV6-1
size: NA
J: TRBJ2-1
DNA: TGTGCCAGCAGTGTTGGAGGGGGGGGAAATGAGCAGTTCTTC
CDR3: CASSVGGGGNEQFF

D: TRBD2
V: TRBV19
size: NA
J: TRBJ2-5
DNA: TGTGCCAGTACACCCGGGAGGAATGGCGGGGGGGCGGAGACCCAGTACTTC
CDR3: CASTPGRNGGGAETQYF

D: NA
V: TRBV6-5
size: NA
J: TRBJ1-2
DNA: TGTGCCAGTACCCCCACCGGCAGGGGAAACTATGGCTACACCTTC
CDR3: CASTPTGRGNYGYTF

D: NA
V: TRBV7-2
size: NA
J: TRBJ1-2
DNA: TGTGCCAGCAGCTCAGGACACGGCGACTATGGCTACACCTTC
CDR3: CASSSGHGDYGYTF

D: NA
V: TRBV2
size: NA
J: TRBJ2-7
DNA: TGTGCCAGCTGTTGGGCTCATGGGCACGAGCAGTACTTC
CDR3: CASCWAHGHEQYF

D: NA
V: TRBV4-1
size: once
J: TRBJ1-5
DNA: TGCGCCAGCAGCCAAGACGTGTTTGTGGGAGGGGAAAGCAATCAGCCCCAGCATTTT
CDR3: CASSQDVFVGGESNQPQHF

D: NA
V: TRBV10-2
size: NA
J: TRBJ2-1
DNA: TGCGCCAGCAGGGCCAACATCTACAATGAGCAGTTCTTC
CDR3: CASRANIYNEQFF

D: NA
V: TRBV7-2
size: NA
J: TRBJ2-7
DNA: TGTGCCAGCAGGGAGGAGTTCGAGCAGTACTTC
CDR3: CASREEFEQYF

D: NA
V: TRBV5-6
size: NA
J: TRBJ1-1
DNA: TGTGCCAGCAGCCTCAGCACTGAAGCTTTCTTT
CDR3: CASSLSTEAFF

D: TRBD2
V: TRBV5-4
size: NA
J: TRBJ2-2
DNA: TGTGCCAGCAGCTTGGGAGCGGGGGGGTACACCGGGGAGCTGTTTTTT
CDR3: CASSLGAGGYTGELFF

D: TRBD1
V: TRBV2
size: NA
J: TRBJ1-4
DNA: TGTGCCAGCACCTCCCGGACAGGAGGCGAAAAACTGTTTTTT
CDR3: CASTSRTGGEKLFF

D: TRBD1
V: TRBV7-6
size: NA
J: TRBJ2-5
DNA: TGTGCCAGCAGCCTACGACAGGGCCAAGAGACCCAGTACTTC
CDR3: CASSLRQGQETQYF

D: TRBD2
V: TRBV6-6
size: few
J: TRBJ2-7
DNA: TGTGCCAGCAGCGGAGCTAGCGGGGGGGGTTACGAGCAGTACTTC
CDR3: CASSGASGGGYEQYF

D: TRBD2
V: TRBV18
size: NA
J: TRBJ2-1
DNA: TGTGCCAGCTCACCAACCAGCGGGGGGACCTCGAATGAGCAGTTCTTC
CDR3: CASSPTSGGTSNEQFF

D: NA
V: TRBV27
size: NA
J: TRBJ1-5
DNA: TGTGCCAGCAGTTTCGGAGTCAATCAGCCCCAGCATTTT
CDR3: CASSFGVNQPQHF

D: TRBD2
V: TRBV7-3
size: once
J: TRBJ2-1
DNA: TGTGCCAGCAGCTTAACAGCGGGGGGGACCTACAATGAGCAGTTCTTC
CDR3: CASSLTAGGTYNEQFF

D: NA
V: TRBV13
size: NA
J: TRBJ2-1
DNA: TGTGCCAGCAGCTCTCGGGGGACAGCGTACAATGAGCAGTTCTTC
CDR3: CASSSRGTAYNEQFF

D: NA
V: TRBV2
size: NA
J: TRBJ1-1
DNA: TGTGCCAGCAGTCCTAATTCAGGGGAGAACACTGAAGCTTTCTTT
CDR3: CASSPNSGENTEAFF

D: TRBD1
V: TRBV10-3
size: NA
J: TRBJ1-5
DNA: TGTGCCATCAGTTCAAACGAACAGGGGGTAGAACAGCCCCAGCATTTT
CDR3: CAISSNEQGVEQPQHF

D: TRBD1
V: TRBV7-6
size: few
J: TRBJ2-7
DNA: TGTGCCAGCAGCCCGACAGGGGGCTACGCCTACGAGCAGTACTTC
CDR3: CASSPTGGYAYEQYF

D: NA
V: TRBV5-4
size: NA
J: TRBJ1-2
DNA: TGTGCCAGCAGCGGCCCCTGGGGAGACTATGGCTACACCTTC
CDR3: CASSGPWGDYGYTF

D: TRBD1
V: TRBV27
size: NA
J: TRBJ1-5
DNA: TGTGCCAGCAGTTTAAGGACAGGGATTCAGCCCCAGCATTTT
CDR3: CASSLRTGIQPQHF

D: TRBD2
V: TRBV5-1
size: NA
J: TRBJ2-3
DNA: TGCGCCAGCAGCCGGGAGGGACTAGCGGGTTCGGATACGCAGTATTTT
CDR3: CASSREGLAGSDTQYF

D: NA
V: TRBV25-1
size: NA
J: TRBJ1-4
DNA: TGTGCCAGCAGTGAATACTTTGGGGCAGGGGAAGAAAAACTGTTTTTT
CDR3: CASSEYFGAGEEKLFF

D: NA
V: TRBV7-2
size: NA
J: TRBJ2-7
DNA: TGTGCCAGCAGCTTAGCGCGCCTAAGCGAGCAGTACTTC
CDR3: CASSLARLSEQYF

D: NA
V: TRBV19
size: NA
J: TRBJ2-3
DNA: TGTGCCAGTAGTATTTCTAATGGAGCAGATACGCAGTATTTT
CDR3: CASSISNGADTQYF